This T cell receptor beta chain was captured in a study of CD8 T cells in Susac syndrome. The CDR3 contains 13 residues. V lost 9 bases to trimming and J lost 1 base, with 10 bases between them. The germline CDR1 and CDR2 sequences are SGHDT and YYEEEE. Isolation of CD8+ and CD4+ T cells was performed negatively, whereas enrichment of TEMRA cells was done by FACS. The count of this clonotype is one. The RNA, roughly 0.45 to 1 ug, was put through reverse transcription using random hexamers. TCR beta CDR3 was amplified by immunoSEQ covering 54 Vbeta and 13 Jbeta. TCRdb recomputed calls from the immunoSEQ multiplex PCR reads with MiXCR, one row per CDR3 protein. This table has about 130,000 distinct CDR3 sequences, 90% to 95% appearing once.

The chain employs TRBV5-6 and TRBJ2-2; D unclear. Sequenced material: CD8+ T cells from PBMCs. The sequence was obtained from a human donor with multiple sclerosis. The CDR3 loop reads CAIHHRNTGELFF. In nucleotides, the CDR3 is TGTGCCATCCATCACAGGAACACCGGGGAGCTGTTTTTT.